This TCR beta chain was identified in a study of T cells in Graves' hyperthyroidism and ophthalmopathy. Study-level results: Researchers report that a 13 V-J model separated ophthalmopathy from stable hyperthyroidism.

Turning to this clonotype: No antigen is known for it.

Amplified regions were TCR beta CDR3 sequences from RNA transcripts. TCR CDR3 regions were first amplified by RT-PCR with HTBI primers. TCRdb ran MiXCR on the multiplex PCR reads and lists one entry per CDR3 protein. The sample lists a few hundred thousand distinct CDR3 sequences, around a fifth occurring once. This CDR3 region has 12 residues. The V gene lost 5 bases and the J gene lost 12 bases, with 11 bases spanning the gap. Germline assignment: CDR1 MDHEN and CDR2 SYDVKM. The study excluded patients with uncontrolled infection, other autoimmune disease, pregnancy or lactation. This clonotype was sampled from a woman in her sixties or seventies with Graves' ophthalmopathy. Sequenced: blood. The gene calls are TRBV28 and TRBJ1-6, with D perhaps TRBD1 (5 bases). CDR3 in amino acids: CASSLGPGPLHF. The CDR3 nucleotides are TGTGCCAGCAGTCTGGGACCCGGACCCCTCCACTTT.